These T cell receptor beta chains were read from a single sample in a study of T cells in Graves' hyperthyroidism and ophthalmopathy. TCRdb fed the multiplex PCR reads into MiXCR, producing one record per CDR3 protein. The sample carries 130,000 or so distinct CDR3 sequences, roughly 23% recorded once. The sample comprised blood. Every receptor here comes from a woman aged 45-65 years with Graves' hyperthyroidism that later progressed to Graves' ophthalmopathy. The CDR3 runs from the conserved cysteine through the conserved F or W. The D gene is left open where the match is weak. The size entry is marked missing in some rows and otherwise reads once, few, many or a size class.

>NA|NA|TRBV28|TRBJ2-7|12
TGTGCCAGCAGTTCTAACCTGAGGGAGCAGTACTTC
CASSSNLREQYF
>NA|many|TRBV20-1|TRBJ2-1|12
TGCAGTGCTATACAGGCGCTTGGCGAGCAGTTCTTC
CSAIQALGEQFF
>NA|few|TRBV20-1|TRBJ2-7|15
TGCAGTGCGGTCCCGGGACTCTGGCCACTCTACGAGCAGTACTTC
CSAVPGLWPLYEQYF
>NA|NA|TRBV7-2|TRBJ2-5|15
TGTGCCAGCAGCTCGAATGGATACCTCCAAGAGACCCAGTACTTC
CASSSNGYLQETQYF
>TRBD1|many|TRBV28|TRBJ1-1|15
TGTGCCAGCAGTGAGGGACAGGGGAGGACCACTGAAGCTTTCTTT
CASSEGQGRTTEAFF
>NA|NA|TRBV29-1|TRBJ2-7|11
TGCAGCGGGAAATACTATGATGAGCAGTACTTC
CSGKYYDEQYF
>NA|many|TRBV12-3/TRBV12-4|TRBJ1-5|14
TGTGCCAGCAGCTTTAGGGGGAGATATCAGCCCCAGCATTTT
CASSFRGRYQPQHF
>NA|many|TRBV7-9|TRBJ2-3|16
TGTGCCAGCAGCTTAGCGGGGTTGGAAGGCACAGATACGCAGTATTTT
CASSLAGLEGTDTQYF
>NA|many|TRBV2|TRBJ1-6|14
TGTGCCAGCCGGAGGCAGGGTACAAATTCACCCCTCCACTTT
CASRRQGTNSPLHF
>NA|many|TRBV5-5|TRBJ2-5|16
TGTGCCAGCAGCTGGGCCTCGGGGAGGTCCCAAGAGACCCAGTACTTC
CASSWASGRSQETQYF
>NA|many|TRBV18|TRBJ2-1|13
TGTGCCAGCTCACAGGGACAAAACAATGAGCAGTTCTTC
CASSQGQNNEQFF
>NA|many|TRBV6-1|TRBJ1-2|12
TGTGCCAGCAGTCCCGGGACCTATGGCTACACCTTC
CASSPGTYGYTF
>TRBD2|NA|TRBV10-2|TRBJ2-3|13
TGCGCCAGCAGGCGGGAGAGCCCAGATACGCAGTATTTT
CASRRESPDTQYF
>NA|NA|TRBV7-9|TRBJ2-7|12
TGTGCCAGCAGCTCGGGACCTTACGAGCAGTACTTC
CASSSGPYEQYF
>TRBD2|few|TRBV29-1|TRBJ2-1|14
TGCAGCGCCGGACTAGCGGGAGCTTCTAATGAGCAGTTCTTC
CSAGLAGASNEQFF
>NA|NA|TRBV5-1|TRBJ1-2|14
TGCGCCAGCAGCTTGGGGCGACGCTTTTTTGGCTACACCTTC
CASSLGRRFFGYTF
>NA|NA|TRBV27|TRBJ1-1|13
TGTGCCAGCAGTACCAGGACGGCCACTGAAGCTTTCTTT
CASSTRTATEAFF
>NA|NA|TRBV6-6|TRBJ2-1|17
TGTGCCAGCAGTTACTCTGGGGCGAGGGTTATCTCGACGGAGCAGTTCTTC
CASSYSGARVISTEQFF
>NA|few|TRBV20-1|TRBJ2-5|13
TGCAGTGCTAGACCCTATCCAGAGGGGACCCAGTACTTC
CSARPYPEGTQYF
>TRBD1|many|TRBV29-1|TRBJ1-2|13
TGCAGCGTTGCAGGGGGGCCCAACTATGGCTACACCTTC
CSVAGGPNYGYTF
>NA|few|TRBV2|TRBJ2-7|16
TGTGCCAGCAGTGATGCAGGGTGGGGTCTGTTCGACGAGCAGTACTTC
CASSDAGWGLFDEQYF
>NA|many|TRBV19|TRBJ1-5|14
TGTGCCAGTGAAAGGCAGGGCAGCAATCAGCCCCAGCATTTT
CASERQGSNQPQHF